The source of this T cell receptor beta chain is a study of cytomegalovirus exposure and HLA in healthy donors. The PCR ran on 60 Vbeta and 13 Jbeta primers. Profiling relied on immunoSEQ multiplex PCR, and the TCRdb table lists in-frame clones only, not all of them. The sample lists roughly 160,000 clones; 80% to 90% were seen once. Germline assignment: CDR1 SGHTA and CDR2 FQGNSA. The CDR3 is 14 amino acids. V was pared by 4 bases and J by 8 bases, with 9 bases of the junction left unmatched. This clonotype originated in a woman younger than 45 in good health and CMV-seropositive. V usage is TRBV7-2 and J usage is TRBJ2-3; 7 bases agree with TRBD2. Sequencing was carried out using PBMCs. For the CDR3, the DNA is TGTGCCAGCAGCTCAGATTTCGGGGAGGGTACGCAGTATTTT. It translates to CASSSDFGEGTQYF.